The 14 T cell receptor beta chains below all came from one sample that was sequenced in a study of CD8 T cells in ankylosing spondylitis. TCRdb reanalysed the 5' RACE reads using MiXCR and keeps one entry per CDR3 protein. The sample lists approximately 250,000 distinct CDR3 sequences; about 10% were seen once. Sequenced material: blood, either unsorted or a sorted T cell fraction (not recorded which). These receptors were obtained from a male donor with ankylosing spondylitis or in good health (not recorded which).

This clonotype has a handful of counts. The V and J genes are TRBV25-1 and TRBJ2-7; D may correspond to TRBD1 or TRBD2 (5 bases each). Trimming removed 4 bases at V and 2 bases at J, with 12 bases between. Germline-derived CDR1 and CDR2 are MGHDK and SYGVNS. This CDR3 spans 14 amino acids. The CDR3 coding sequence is TGTGCCAGCAGTGCCTCCGAGGGGCCCTACGAGCAGTACTTC. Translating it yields CASSASEGPYEQYF.

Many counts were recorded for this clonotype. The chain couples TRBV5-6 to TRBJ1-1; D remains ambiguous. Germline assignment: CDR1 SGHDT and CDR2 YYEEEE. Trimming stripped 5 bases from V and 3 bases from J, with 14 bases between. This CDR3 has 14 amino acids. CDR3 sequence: CASSSLGRYTEAFF. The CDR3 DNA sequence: TGTGCCAGCAGTTCCTTGGGGAGATACACTGAAGCTTTCTTT.

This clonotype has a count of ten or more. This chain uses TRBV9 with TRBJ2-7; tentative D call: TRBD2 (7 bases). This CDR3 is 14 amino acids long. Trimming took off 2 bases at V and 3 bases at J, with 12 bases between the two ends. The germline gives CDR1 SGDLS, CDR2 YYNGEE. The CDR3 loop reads CASSVRGGYYEQYF. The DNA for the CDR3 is TGTGCCAGCAGCGTCAGGGGAGGGTACTACGAGCAGTACTTC. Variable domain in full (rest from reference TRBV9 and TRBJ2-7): DSGVTQTPKHLITATGQRVTLRCSPRSGDLSVYWYQQSLDQGLQFLIQYYNGEERAKGNILERFSAQQFPDLHSELNLSSLELGDSALYFCASSVRGGYYEQYFGPGTRLTVT.

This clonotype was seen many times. The CDR3 nucleotides read TGCAGTGCTAGAGCTCGGACTAGCCATAGGGGCGAGCAGTACTTC. Its protein product is CSARARTSHRGEQYF. The V call is TRBV20-1, the J call TRBJ2-7; 8 positions match TRBD2. The CDR3 has 15 residues. J was trimmed by 6 bases and V by 1 base; bases with no gene match: 11. The germline CDR1 and CDR2 sequences are DFQATT and SNEGSKA (reference sequence).

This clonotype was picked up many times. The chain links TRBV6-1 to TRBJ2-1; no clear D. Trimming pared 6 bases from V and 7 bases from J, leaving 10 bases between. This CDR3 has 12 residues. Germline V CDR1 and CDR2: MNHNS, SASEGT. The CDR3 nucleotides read TGTGCCAGCAGCACAAGTCAGAATGAGCAGTTCTTC. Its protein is CASSTSQNEQFF.

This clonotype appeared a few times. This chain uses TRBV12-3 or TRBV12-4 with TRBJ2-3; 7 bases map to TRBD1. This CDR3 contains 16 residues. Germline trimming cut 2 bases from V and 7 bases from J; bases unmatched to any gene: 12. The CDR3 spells CASSLKQGNIGNTQYF. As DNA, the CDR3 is TGTGCCAGCAGTTTAAAACAGGGGAATATAGGAAATACGCAGTATTTT.

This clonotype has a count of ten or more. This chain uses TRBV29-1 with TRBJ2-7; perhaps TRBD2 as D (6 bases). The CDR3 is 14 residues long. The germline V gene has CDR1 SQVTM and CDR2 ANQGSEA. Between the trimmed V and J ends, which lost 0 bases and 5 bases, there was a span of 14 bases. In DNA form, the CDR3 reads TGCAGCGTTGAAGATCTGGGGGGTCTTAACGAGCAGTACTTC. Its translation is CSVEDLGGLNEQYF.

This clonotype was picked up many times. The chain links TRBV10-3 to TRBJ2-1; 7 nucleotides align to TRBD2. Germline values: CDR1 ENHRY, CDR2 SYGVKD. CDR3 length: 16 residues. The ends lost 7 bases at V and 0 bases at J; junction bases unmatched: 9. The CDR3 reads CAITRGEGISYNEQFF. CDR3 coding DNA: TGTGCCATCACCCGAGGGGAGGGAATCTCCTACAATGAGCAGTTCTTC.

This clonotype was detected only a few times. The CDR3 spells CASSLVGGPYEQYF. In DNA form, the CDR3 reads TGTGCCAGCAGCTTAGTAGGCGGACCCTACGAGCAGTACTTC. V is TRBV7-9 and J is TRBJ2-7; D remains ambiguous. V gave up 1 base and J gave up 2 bases, with 9 bases separating them. Per the germline V gene, CDR1 is SEHNR and CDR2 is FQNEAQ (reference sequence). This CDR3 has 14 residues.

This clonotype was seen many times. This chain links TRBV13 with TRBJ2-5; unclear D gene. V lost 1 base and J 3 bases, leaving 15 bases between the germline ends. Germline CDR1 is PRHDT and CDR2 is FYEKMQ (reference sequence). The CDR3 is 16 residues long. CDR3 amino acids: CASSLETGSGKETQYF. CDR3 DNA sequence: TGTGCCAGCAGCTTAGAGACGGGTTCAGGAAAAGAGACCCAGTACTTC.

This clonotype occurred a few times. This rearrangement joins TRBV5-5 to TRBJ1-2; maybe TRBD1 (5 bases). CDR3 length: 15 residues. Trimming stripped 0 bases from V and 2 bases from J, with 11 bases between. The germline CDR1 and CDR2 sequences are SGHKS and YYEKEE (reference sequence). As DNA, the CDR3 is TGTGCCAGCAGCTTGGGGCAGGGCCCCAACTATGGCTACACCTTC. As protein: CASSLGQGPNYGYTF. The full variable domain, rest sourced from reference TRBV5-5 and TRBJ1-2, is DAGVTQSPTHLIKTRGQQVTLRCSPISGHKSVSWYQQVLGQGPQFIFQYYEKEERGRGNFPDRFSARQFPNYSSELNVNALLLGDSALYLCASSLGQGPNYGYTFGSGTRLTVV.

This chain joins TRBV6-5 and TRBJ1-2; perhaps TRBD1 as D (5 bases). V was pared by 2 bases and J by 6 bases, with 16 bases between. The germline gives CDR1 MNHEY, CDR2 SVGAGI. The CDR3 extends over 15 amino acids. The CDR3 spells CASSYRAGGGDGYTF. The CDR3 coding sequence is TGTGCCAGCAGTTACAGGGCCGGGGGGGGAGATGGCTACACCTTC.

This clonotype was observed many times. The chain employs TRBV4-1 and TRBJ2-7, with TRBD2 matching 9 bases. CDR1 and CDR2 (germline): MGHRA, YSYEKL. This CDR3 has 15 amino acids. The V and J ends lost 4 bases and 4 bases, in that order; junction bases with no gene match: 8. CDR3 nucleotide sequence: TGCGCCAGCAGCCTGGTAAGGCTAGCGGGGTACGAGCAGTACTTC. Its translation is CASSLVRLAGYEQYF.

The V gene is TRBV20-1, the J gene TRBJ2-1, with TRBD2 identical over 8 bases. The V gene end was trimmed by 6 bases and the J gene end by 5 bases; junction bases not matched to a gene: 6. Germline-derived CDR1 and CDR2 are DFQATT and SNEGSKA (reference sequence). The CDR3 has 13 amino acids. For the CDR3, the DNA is TGCAGTGCCGCGGGACTAGGAAACAATGAGCAGTTCTTC. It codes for CSAAGLGNNEQFF.